The 2 T cell receptor beta chains given below trace back to one sample, sequenced in a study of patients and donors after allogeneic stem cell transplantation. TCRdb re-derived calls from the RT-PCR reads in MiXCR, one entry per CDR3 protein. The sample records about a million distinct CDR3 sequences, about 20% being singletons. Material: blood, either unsorted or a sorted T cell fraction (not recorded which). The receptors were gathered from a human donor who was either an allogeneic HSCT recipient or a stem cell or donor lymphocyte infusion donor (not recorded which). It is not recorded whose cells these are; they may come from a transplant donor.

This clonotype was detected only a few times. The chain has TRBV6-1 and TRBJ2-1; tentatively, D is TRBD1 (5 bases). The CDR3 sequence is 15 residues long. Germline CDR1 and CDR2: MNHNS and SASEGT. V gave up 7 bases and J gave up 5 bases, with 18 bases separating them. Here the CDR3 reads CASTVYRTGHNEQFF. The CDR3 DNA reads TGTGCCAGCACTGTGTATCGTACAGGCCACAATGAGCAGTTCTTC.

This chain uses TRBV20-1 with TRBJ2-1, with 8 bases lining up with TRBD2. V lost 5 bases and J lost 5; bases outside the gene matches: 8. This CDR3 has 14 amino acids. Germline CDR1 reads DFQATT; CDR2 reads SNEGSKA (reference sequence). The CDR3 DNA is TGCAGTGCTCCCACAGGGCGGGGGGACAATGAGCAGTTCTTC. Protein sequence: CSAPTGRGDNEQFF.